Below are 3 T cell receptor beta chains sequenced from a single sample in a study of molecular identifiers for immune sequencing clone quantification. In TCRdb, the PCR reads were re-called with MiXCR into one record per CDR3 protein. The repertoire holds around 470,000 distinct CDR3 sequences, with 20% to 25% as singletons. Sequencing was carried out using naive CD8+ T cells from blood, with Jurkat cell RNA spiked in. The subset was: FACS-sorted CD8+CD4-CCR7+CD45RA+ naive T cells. Receptors originate from a human donor in good health. Some libraries in this study had Jurkat cell RNA spiked in.

Ten or more counts support this clonotype. The V call is TRBV6-5, the J call TRBJ2-7; maybe TRBD1 (5 bases). The CDR3 sequence is 13 residues long. Trimming took off 2 bases at V and 3 bases at J, with 8 bases between the two ends. CDR1 is MNHEY and CDR2 is SVGAGI in the germline V gene. CDR3 bases: TGTGCCAGCAGTTACGACAGTATCTACGAGCAGTACTTC. Amino acid sequence: CASSYDSIYEQYF.

In its sample, this clonotype was seen many times. This sequence joins TRBV4-3 and TRBJ1-5; D gene uncertain. The germline CDR1 and CDR2 sequences are LGHNA and YSLEER. The V end lost 0 bases, the J end lost 6 bases, and 12 bases lay between the germline ends. The CDR3 has 15 residues. Here the CDR3 DNA reads TGCGCCAGCAGCCAAGACTGGGGTAGGGTTCAGCCCCAGCATTTT. Translating it yields CASSQDWGRVQPQHF.

This chain connects TRBV3-1 to TRBJ2-3, with no clear D. V was pared by 1 base and J by 8 bases, with 10 bases between. CDR1 LGHDT and CDR2 YNNKEL come from the germline V gene (reference sequence). The CDR3 has 13 residues. CDR3 region: CASSQVPDGTQYF. As DNA, the CDR3 is TGTGCCAGCAGCCAAGTGCCGGATGGTACGCAGTATTTT.